This T cell receptor (beta chain) was observed in a study of T cells in localized non-small cell lung cancer. This table comes from immunoSEQ multiplex PCR, and its TCRdb copy is limited to in-frame clones, with some not included. The sample contains around 36,000 clones, roughly 79% of which appear only once. This clone was seen only once. No antigen is known for it. Study conclusions and caveats: Heterogeneity is still possible, as just one tumor region was sequenced.

CDR1 SNHLY and CDR2 FYNNEI come from the germline V gene. The CDR3 has 13 residues. V gave up 3 bases and J gave up 0 bases, with 4 bases separating them. This chain uses TRBV2 with TRBJ2-3; D is ambiguous. The source material was peripheral blood mononuclear cells, sampled before any cancer treatment. The sequence derives from a male donor aged 60 or over with stage II lung adenocarcinoma. The CDR3 DNA follows: TGTGCCAGCAGTGAGAGGAGCACAGATACGCAGTATTTT. Translating it yields CASSERSTDTQYF.